This TCR beta chain was recorded in a study of CD8 T cells in ankylosing spondylitis (dated by TCRdb to about 2017). For the study in its entirety: The study profiled T cell receptor beta repertoires in healthy donors and ankylosing spondylitis patients to find disease-linked TCR variants. Peripheral blood was sampled, and synovial fluid was additionally collected from ankylosing spondylitis patients. The whole study cohort included over 85 healthy donors and about two dozen ankylosing spondylitis patients.

Overall results and qualifications from the work: Blood from ankylosing spondylitis patients appeared to be characterized by a TCR beta motif composed of several highly homologous amino acid variants. The disease-linked clones showed a CD8+ phenotype and occurred at relatively low frequencies in peripheral blood. Some of the motif variants had been reported before in the synovial fluid and blood of reactive arthritis patients, a finding that suggests common disease-initiation mechanisms. The disease-linked clones were reported as significantly enriched in matched synovial fluid samples from ankylosing spondylitis patients.

In this sample, this clonotype turned up many times. It lacks a known antigen. The record has no base qualities; no much larger clone is one base away. The run used an Illumina HiSeq 2500. Quantitative 5'-RACE with molecular barcodes was used to prepare TCR beta libraries. As for how the authors treated the data: To identify disease-linked TCR variants, a new computational method was used, one built on a probabilistic model of VDJ rearrangement. TCRdb trimmed public reads at Q25 via fastp, called clones via MiXCR and kept in-frame beta chains. When rows share a CDR3 protein, they turn into one entry using the most common DNA and genes. These V and J calls derive from TCRdb rather than the authors' analysis. The sample includes some 220,000 distinct CDR3 sequences, with about 7% observed a single time. The top ten clonotypes cover 14% of the sample. The sequencing sample was made of blood, either unsorted or a sorted T cell fraction (not recorded which). This TCR derives from a male donor with ankylosing spondylitis.

The DNA reads TGTGCCAGTCGATCTAGCTTGGATCTCTACAATGAGCAGTTCTTC. Its translation reads: CASRSSLDLYNEQFF. The sequence joins TRBV10-3 to TRBJ2-1; a weak D assignment points to TRBD2 (5 bases agree). Its CDR3 holds 15 amino acids, cysteine through phenylalanine. Just CDR3 DNA is preserved here, 45 bases in frame from base 1. The germline V gene gives CDR1 as ENHRY and CDR2 as SYGVKD. V and J are truncated by 10 bases and 3 bases respectively, leaving an intervening sequence of 19 bases.